Presented here are 25 T cell receptor beta chains from one specimen sequenced in a study of T-cell memory formation after mild COVID-19. TCRdb called the 5' RACE reads again in MiXCR, with one record for every CDR3 protein. The sample has a few hundred thousand distinct CDR3 sequences; about 20% are singletons. Sequencing input: PBMCs or a T cell subset sorted from them (not recorded which). The receptors derive from an adult woman who had mild COVID-19 (a few samples of this study predate the infection). Cell type and time point are not known.

This clonotype was counted many times. The chain combines TRBV20-1 with TRBJ2-3, with 11 bases lining up with TRBD2. The CDR3 runs to 14 residues. The germline gives CDR1 DFQATT, CDR2 SNEGSKA (reference sequence). The junction had 4 bases not matched to a gene; V was cut back by 7 bases and J by 1 base. CDR3 DNA sequence: TGCAGTGGCTTAGCGGGGGGGCGCACAGATACGCAGTATTTT. This translates into CSGLAGGRTDTQYF.

The table lists this clonotype with a few counts. The rearrangement links TRBV30 to TRBJ1-3, with TRBD1 as a possible D gene (5 bases). CDR3 length: 13 amino acids. The germline V gene has CDR1 GTSNPN and CDR2 SVGIG (reference sequence). V was shortened by 8 bases and J by 0 bases, with 11 bases between the two germline ends. In DNA, the CDR3 is TGTGCCCGTGGGACGGACTCTGGAAACACCATATATTTT. It translates to CARGTDSGNTIYF.

The chain couples TRBV7-6 to TRBJ2-5; no clear D. The V and J ends lost 0 bases and 7 bases respectively, with 12 bases between them. Germline CDR1 reads SGHVS; CDR2 reads FNYEAQ. CDR3 length equals 14 residues. In nucleotides, the CDR3 is TGTGCCAGCAGCTTAGCTCCGGTGGGTGCGACCCAGTACTTC. This gives the protein CASSLAPVGATQYF.

This chain links TRBV7-3 with TRBJ2-7, with D maybe TRBD2 (6 bases). This CDR3 has 15 amino acids. Looked up from germline, CDR1 is SGHTA and CDR2 is FQGTGA. V shed 1 base and J shed 5 bases, with 15 bases lying between them. DNA for the CDR3: TGTGCCAGCAGCTTAATGGGCGGGGTGCCTGACGAGCAGTACTTC. Its translation is CASSLMGGVPDEQYF.

This chain uses TRBV4-3 with TRBJ2-3; weak D call: TRBD1 (6 bases). The CDR3 runs 16 residues. V was cut by 0 bases and J by 4 bases, with 14 bases left in between. CDR1 and CDR2 (germline): LGHNA, YSLEER. The chain's CDR3 is CASSQDHSKGADTQYF. Here the CDR3 DNA reads TGCGCCAGCAGCCAAGATCATAGTAAGGGGGCAGATACGCAGTATTTT.

This clonotype showed up just a few times. This sequence joins TRBV7-9 and TRBJ2-3; D call uncertain. V was clipped by 2 bases and J by 0 bases, with 12 bases between them. Germline CDR1 SEHNR, CDR2 FQNEAQ (reference sequence). This CDR3 contains 16 residues. The CDR3 DNA reads TGTGCCAGCAGCTTAATGACACGGACGAGCACAGATACGCAGTATTTT. Translating gives CASSLMTRTSTDTQYF. The full variable domain, its missing parts supplied by reference TRBV7-9 and TRBJ2-3, is DTGVSQNPRHKITKRGQNVTFRCDPISEHNRLYWYRQTLGQGPEFLTYFQNEAQLEKSRLLSDRFSAERPKGSFSTLEIQRTEQGDSAMYLCASSLMTRTSTDTQYFGPGTRLTVL.

The V call is TRBV7-9, the J call TRBJ2-5, with D possibly being TRBD2 (6 bases). Trimming shortened V by 3 bases and J by 5 bases, and 13 bases separated the two germline ends. The CDR3 contains 14 residues. The V gene's germline CDR1 is SEHNR and CDR2 FQNEAQ (reference sequence). The CDR3 DNA follows: TGTGCCAGCAGCTTTACTAGCCGGACGGAGACCCAGTACTTC. Encoded protein: CASSFTSRTETQYF.

Here the CDR3 reads CASSLAALYTDTQYF. DNA for the CDR3: TGTGCCAGCAGCTTGGCAGCCCTCTACACGGATACGCAGTATTTT. The chain combines TRBV5-6 with TRBJ2-3, with no clear D. V gave up 0 bases and J gave up 6 bases, with 14 bases separating them. CDR3 length: 15 amino acids. Germline CDR1 and CDR2: SGHDT and YYEEEE.

The rearrangement joins TRBV11-2 to TRBJ2-5; 11 bases map to TRBD2. CDR3 length: 18 residues. With V trimmed by 1 base and J by 9 bases, 16 bases remained unmatched. Germline V gene lookup returns CDR1 SGHAT and CDR2 FQNNGV. CDR3 sequence reads: CASSLVIGTSGTSTAQYF. CDR3 sequence (DNA): TGTGCCAGCAGCTTAGTAATCGGGACTAGCGGCACGTCTACGGCCCAGTACTTC.

The V call is TRBV6-2 or TRBV6-3, the J call TRBJ2-5; perhaps TRBD2 as D (6 bases). Looked up from germline, CDR1 is MNHEY and CDR2 is SVGEGT. This CDR3 comprises 13 residues. V gave up 7 bases and J gave up 3 bases, with 12 bases separating them. CDR3 sequence: CASTLPGEETQYF. CDR3 sequence (DNA): TGTGCCAGCACCTTACCGGGGGAAGAGACCCAGTACTTC.

The chain links TRBV7-9 to TRBJ1-1; 7 bases match TRBD1. The CDR3 totals 16 residues. Germline lookup yields CDR1 SEHNR and CDR2 FQNEAQ (reference sequence). J was trimmed by 0 bases and V by 5 bases; bases with no gene match: 9. In nucleotides, the CDR3 is TGTGCCAGCAGCGCCGCGACAGGGCCCATGAACACTGAAGCTTTCTTT. It encodes CASSAATGPMNTEAFF. Based on the CDR3 plus reference TRBV7-9 and TRBJ1-1, the full variable domain is DTGVSQNPRHKITKRGQNVTFRCDPISEHNRLYWYRQTLGQGPEFLTYFQNEAQLEKSRLLSDRFSAERPKGSFSTLEIQRTEQGDSAMYLCASSAATGPMNTEAFFGQGTRLTVV.

The chain joins TRBV15 to TRBJ2-7; D gene ambiguous. This CDR3 is 13 amino acids long. Trimming removed 0 bases from V and 1 base from J, with 4 bases in between. Looked up from germline, CDR1 is LNHNV and CDR2 is YYDKDF (reference sequence). The CDR3 protein is CATSRDASYEQYF. CDR3 DNA sequence: TGTGCCACCAGCAGAGACGCTTCCTACGAGCAGTACTTC.

The CDR3 nucleotides are TGTGCCAGCAGTTACCCAGGGAACGAGCAGTACTTC. Encoded protein: CASSYPGNEQYF. The chain uses TRBV6-2 or TRBV6-3 and TRBJ2-7; weak D call: TRBD1 (5 bases). The V end lost 2 bases, the J end lost 5 bases, and 7 bases lay between the germline ends. The CDR3 consists of 12 residues. In germline, CDR1 is MNHEY, CDR2 SVGEGT.

There are a few counts of this clonotype. The CDR3 sequence: CASSLYGKKEAFF. The CDR3 nucleotides read TGTGCCAGCAGTTTGTACGGGAAGAAAGAAGCTTTCTTT. V usage is TRBV12-3 or TRBV12-4 and J usage is TRBJ1-1; no clear D. Trimming took off 3 bases at V and 8 bases at J, with 13 bases between the two ends. The CDR3 runs 13 residues.

The V and J genes are TRBV15 and TRBJ1-5, with TRBD1 matching over 7 bases. V was pared by 4 bases and J by 2 bases, with 17 bases of the junction left unmatched. The CDR3 has 19 amino acids. Germline loops: CDR1 LNHNV, CDR2 YYDKDF (reference sequence). CDR3 region: CATSNEWRGGGRGNQPQHF. The CDR3, as DNA: TGTGCCACCAGCAACGAGTGGCGAGGGGGCGGTCGGGGCAATCAGCCCCAGCATTTT. Looking up the rest from reference TRBV15 and TRBJ1-5 gives the full variable domain: DAMVIQNPRYQVTQFGKPVTLSCSQTLNHNVMYWYQQKSSQAPKLLFHYYDKDFNNEADTPDNFQSRRPNTSFCFLDIRSPGLGDTAMYLCATSNEWRGGGRGNQPQHFGDGTRLSIL.

This clonotype appeared a few times. The V call is TRBV9, the J call TRBJ2-1; a weak D match, TRBD1 (7 bases). This CDR3 is 14 amino acids long. The V end lost 6 bases, the J end lost 4 bases, and 14 bases lay between the germline ends. Per the germline V gene, CDR1 is SGDLS and CDR2 is YYNGEE. The CDR3 protein is CASTRGDRYNEQFF. CDR3 sequence (DNA): TGTGCCAGCACGCGCGGGGACAGATACAATGAGCAGTTCTTC.

The genes are TRBV7-6 and TRBJ2-5; the D gene is possibly TRBD2 (6 bases). This CDR3 is 15 amino acids long. Between the trimmed V and J ends, which lost 4 bases and 1 base, there was a span of 13 bases. CDR1 SGHVS and CDR2 FNYEAQ come from the germline V gene. This CDR3 is CASSWGDGSQETQYF. The CDR3 region has the DNA TGTGCCAGCAGCTGGGGGGACGGTAGCCAAGAGACCCAGTACTTC.

This clonotype came up a few times. J is TRBJ2-5 and V is TRBV18; D remains unclear. Trimming stripped 5 bases from V and 3 bases from J, with 4 bases between. CDR1 KGHSH and CDR2 LQKENI come from the germline V gene. The CDR3 covers 11 residues. CDR3 amino acids: CASSNEETQYF. CDR3 sequence (DNA): TGTGCCAGCTCAAATGAAGAGACCCAGTACTTC.

The V and J genes are TRBV20-1 and TRBJ2-1; 11 nucleotides align to TRBD2. CDR1 and CDR2 (germline): DFQATT, SNEGSKA (reference sequence). V dropped 6 bases and J dropped 6; count of bases not matched to a gene: 7. This CDR3 region has 14 residues. The CDR3 protein is CSARTSGRGNEQFF. CDR3 nucleotides: TGCAGTGCCAGAACTAGCGGGAGAGGCAATGAGCAGTTCTTC.

This clonotype was counted between two and nine times. This rearrangement joins TRBV7-9 to TRBJ1-6, with D unresolved. Trimming left V 1 base short and J 11 bases short, with 6 bases between. Germline V CDR1 and CDR2: SEHNR, FQNEAQ (reference sequence). The CDR3 has 12 residues. CDR3 amino acids: CASSLGEAPLHF. The DNA of the CDR3 is TGTGCCAGCAGCTTAGGGGAAGCACCCCTCCACTTT.

The J gene is TRBJ2-3, the V gene TRBV2; D uncertain. The CDR3 contains 16 residues. Germline CDR1 SNHLY, CDR2 FYNNEI. The V end was cut by 3 bases, the J end by 4 bases, with 17 bases between. CDR3 loop: CASSEWQRASPDTQYF. CDR3 nucleotide sequence: TGTGCCAGCAGTGAGTGGCAGCGTGCTTCCCCAGATACGCAGTATTTT.

This clonotype has a handful of counts. The chain recombines TRBV20-1 with TRBJ2-1; 10 nucleotides agree with TRBD2. V was pared by 0 bases and J by 9 bases, with 8 bases of the junction left unmatched. CDR1 and CDR2 from the germline V gene are DFQATT and SNEGSKA (reference sequence). CDR3 length equals 15 residues. CDR3 loop: CSARDMASGRSEQFF. The DNA for the CDR3 is TGCAGTGCTAGAGACATGGCTAGCGGGAGAAGTGAGCAGTTCTTC.

The J gene is TRBJ2-7, the V gene TRBV29-1; TRBD2 matches at 10 bases. Per germline, CDR1 SQVTM and CDR2 ANQGSEA. J gave up 2 bases and V 6 bases, and 13 bases lay outside the gene matches. The CDR3 is 16 amino acids. CDR3 DNA: TGCAGCGTCAGAATAGCCGGGACTAGCGCCGCCTACGAGCAGTACTTC. Its protein is CSVRIAGTSAAYEQYF.

This clonotype came up a few times. The chain links TRBV7-9 to TRBJ2-2; 10 nucleotides align to TRBD1. In germline, CDR1 is SEHNR, CDR2 FQNEAQ (reference sequence). The CDR3 covers 14 residues. V lost 5 bases to trimming and J lost 6 bases; unmatched junction nucleotides: 3. CDR3 in DNA: TGTGCCAGCAGCATCGGGACAGGGGCCGGGGAGCTGTTTTTT. Protein product: CASSIGTGAGELFF.

The rearrangement uses TRBV27 and TRBJ1-2; the match to TRBD1 covers 10 bases. CDR1 and CDR2 from the germline V gene are MNHEY and SMNVEV (reference sequence). The V segment lost 5 bases and the J segment 4 bases; nucleotides outside the gene matches: 10. The CDR3 extends over 16 amino acids. CDR3 protein: CASSPPPGQGTYGYTF. For the CDR3, the DNA is TGTGCCAGCAGTCCTCCCCCGGGACAGGGGACCTATGGCTACACCTTC.